A selection of T cell receptor beta chains follows, all from one sample in a study of blood T cells in healthy people across ages. TCRdb re-called the 5' RACE reads through MiXCR, storing one row per CDR3 protein. In the table there are about 620,000 distinct CDR3 sequences, over 40% of which are singletons. Material for sequencing was blood. The receptor source for this set is a woman older than 75 in good health. Both conserved end residues are part of each CDR3. Each record gives: V gene, clone size, J gene, D gene, CDR3 protein, CDR3 DNA. A D gene is named only where the DNA matches it firmly. Clone size, where shown, is once, few, many, or a class for clones that have expanded.

>TRBV12-3/TRBV12-4|few|TRBJ2-3|TRBD2
CASIGLAVTDTQYF
TGTGCCAGCATTGGACTAGCGGTCACAGATACGCAGTATTTT
>TRBV5-1|-|TRBJ2-1|-
CASSLQTEYNEQFF
TGCGCCAGCAGCTTGCAGACAGAGTACAATGAGCAGTTCTTC
>TRBV20-1|-|TRBJ2-3|-
CSARVDPGTQYF
TGCAGTGCTAGAGTCGACCCAGGGACCCAGTATTTT
>TRBV28|-|TRBJ2-7|TRBD2
CASSRGGLAGSYEQYF
TGTGCCAGCAGTAGAGGGGGACTAGCGGGGAGCTACGAGCAGTACTTC
>TRBV10-3|few|TRBJ2-1|-
CAISTGRVSEQFF
TGTGCCATCAGTACAGGGAGGGTGAGTGAGCAGTTCTTC
>TRBV5-1|-|TRBJ2-6|-
CASSRNTGANVLPF
TGCGCCAGCAGCAGGAATACTGGGGCCAACGTCCTGCCTTTC
>TRBV2|many|TRBJ1-2|-
CASSATGFYGYTF
TGTGCCAGCAGTGCCACAGGGTTCTATGGCTACACCTTC
>TRBV6-2/TRBV6-3|many|TRBJ2-5|-
CASSYLTPQETQYF
TGTGCCAGCAGTTACCTGACTCCTCAAGAGACCCAGTACTTC
>TRBV18|few|TRBJ1-4|-
CASSPEREKLFF
TGTGCCAGCTCGCCCGAGAGGGAAAAACTGTTTTTT
>TRBV18|-|TRBJ1-4|-
CASSADQGKEKLFF
TGTGCCAGCTCAGCCGACCAGGGAAAAGAAAAACTGTTTTTT
>TRBV2|many|TRBJ2-5|TRBD1
CASDRVGETQYF
TGTGCCAGTGACAGGGTAGGGGAGACCCAGTACTTC
>TRBV27|-|TRBJ2-3|TRBD1
CASSWGDRVQDTQYF
TGTGCCAGCAGTTGGGGGGACAGGGTGCAAGATACGCAGTATTTT
>TRBV5-1|-|TRBJ2-5|TRBD1
CASSFTGDQETQYF
TGCGCCAGCAGCTTCACAGGGGACCAAGAGACCCAGTACTTC
>TRBV20-1|-|TRBJ1-5|TRBD1
CSARQGGNSNQPQHF
TGCAGTGCTAGACAGGGGGGAAATAGCAATCAGCCCCAGCATTTT
>TRBV2|-|TRBJ1-1|-
CATRGEGQGTEAFF
TGTGCCACCCGAGGCGAGGGGCAGGGCACTGAAGCTTTCTTT
>TRBV2|once|TRBJ2-7|TRBD1
CASSGGQGAGEQYF
TGTGCCAGCAGTGGTGGCCAGGGGGCAGGCGAGCAGTACTTC
>TRBV6-6|many|TRBJ1-2|-
CASSYERRYGYTF
TGTGCCAGCAGTTACGAGCGGAGGTATGGCTACACCTTC
>TRBV4-1|-|TRBJ2-5|TRBD2
CASSRASGNQGTQCF
TGCGCCAGCAGCCGAGCTAGCGGGAACCAAGGGACCCAGTGCTTC
>TRBV9|-|TRBJ2-3|-
CASSVDVFTDTQYF
TGTGCCAGCAGCGTAGACGTTTTCACAGATACGCAGTATTTT
>TRBV6-5|few|TRBJ1-2|-
CASSSSLTNYGYTF
TGTGCCAGCAGCTCTTCGTTGACTAACTATGGCTACACCTTC
>TRBV28|-|TRBJ2-7|-
CASSLKGIEQYF
TGTGCCAGCAGTTTAAAGGGGATCGAGCAGTACTTC